This T cell receptor (beta chain) appears in the sequencing data of a study of blood T cell repertoires in COVID-19. This CDR3 has 17 residues. The germline gives CDR1 LGHDT, CDR2 YNNKEL (reference sequence). With 7 bases removed from V and 6 bases from J, the gap between germline ends came to 27 bases. In the original workflow: Using reference gene primer amplification, nucleated cell counts were estimated. Method: immunoSEQ multiplex PCR; TCRdb's copy keeps in-frame clones and lacks some. That table supplies the V and J calls and clone size; D and trimming were determined from the DNA. The repertoire consists of about 89,000 clones, with about 80% occurring once and the leading ten covering under 25%.

The sequence was obtained from a woman of 80 years or more with acute or convalescent COVID-19. Sequenced: peripheral blood. V is TRBV3-1 (or the pseudogene TRBV3-2) and J is TRBJ1-1; tentative D call: TRBD1 (5 bases). The CDR3 region is CASTDHKMGPVRSEAFF. The CDR3, as DNA: TGTGCCAGCACAGACCACAAAATGGGGCCCGTACGCTCTGAAGCTTTCTTT.